This is a list of T cell receptor beta chains from one sample in a study of lymphopenia after photon versus proton radiotherapy. TCRdb's table, derived via immunoSEQ multiplex PCR, lists solely in-frame clones and lacks some. The data contain fewer than 25,000 clones, just under 85% of them seen just once; the ten biggest clones take up 2.9%. The sequences come from peripheral blood, collected from a patient treated with photon-based radiotherapy. These receptors all come from a woman aged 50 to 60 with pancreatic cancer. The CDR3 runs from the conserved cysteine through the conserved F or W. A D gene is named only where the DNA matches it firmly. Not all rows give a size; the values are once, few, many and, for expanded clones, a class.

few	12	TRBJ2-3	.	TRBV6-5	TGTGCCAGCGGACCCCCCCCAGATACGCAGTATTTT	CASGPPPDTQYF
.	13	TRBJ2-5	.	TRBV7-2	TGTGCCAGCAGCCCGGCCCCACCGGAGACCCAGTACTTC	CASSPAPPETQYF
once	12	TRBJ2-1	TRBD1	TRBV6-1	TGTGCCAGCACCGACAGGGGGAATGAGCAGTTCTTC	CASTDRGNEQFF
.	12	TRBJ1-2	.	TRBV9	TGTGCCAGCAGTCCGTCGACAGCCGGCTACACCTTC	CASSPSTAGYTF
.	15	TRBJ1-5	.	TRBV27	TGTGCCAGCAGTTTAAGGTTGGGGGGTCGTCAGCCCCAGCATTTT	CASSLRLGGRQPQHF
.	15	TRBJ2-7	.	TRBV4-3	TGCGCCAGCAGCCAAGCGGCAGGGGTTGGTTACGAGCAGTACTTC	CASSQAAGVGYEQYF
once	13	TRBJ2-3	.	TRBV7-7	TGTGCCAGCAGCTTAGACAGGACAGATACGCAGTATTTT	CASSLDRTDTQYF
.	19	TRBJ2-2	TRBD2	TRBV7-2	TGTGCCAGCAGCTTATTTAGCGGGAGGAGAGCGGAGAACACCGGGGAGCTGTTTTTT	CASSLFSGRRAENTGELFF
.	13	TRBJ1-3	.	TRBV29-1	TGCAGCGTGCTCGGAACGGGCGGAAACACCATATATTTT	CSVLGTGGNTIYF
.	14	TRBJ1-6	.	TRBV6-1	TGTGCCAGCAGTGATCAGTCCTATAATTCACCCCTCCACTTT	CASSDQSYNSPLHF
.	16	TRBJ2-2	.	TRBV29-1	TGCAGCGTTGAAGCCCTGAGGGGCTCGAACACCGGGGAGCTGTTTTTT	CSVEALRGSNTGELFF
.	15	TRBJ1-1	.	TRBV28	TGTGCCAGCAGTTTGGGGGGCAGACTGAACACTGAAGCTTTCTTT	CASSLGGRLNTEAFF
.	15	TRBJ2-1	TRBD2	TRBV7-2	TGTGCCAGCAGCAAGACTAGCGGGAGGTCCAATGAGCAGTTCTTC	CASSKTSGRSNEQFF
.	13	TRBJ1-5	.	TRBV2	TGTGCCAGCGGTAAGGGTGGGAATCAGCCCCAGCATTTT	CASGKGGNQPQHF
.	13	TRBJ2-1	.	TRBV4-1	TGCGCCAGCAGCCAAGATCCGTTGCTTGAGCAGTTCTTC	CASSQDPLLEQFF
.	14	TRBJ1-2	TRBD1	TRBV5-1	TGCGCCAGCAGCGGGGGACAGCCCCACTATGGCTACACCTTC	CASSGGQPHYGYTF
.	13	TRBJ1-2	.	TRBV30	TGTGCCTGGAGTCGCTCGGACGGCACGGGCTACACCTTC	CAWSRSDGTGYTF
.	14	TRBJ2-1	.	TRBV30	TGTGCCTGGAGTGGGCGTAGCTCCTACAATGAGCAGTTCTTC	CAWSGRSSYNEQFF
.	15	TRBJ2-6	.	TRBV5-6	TGTGCCAGCAGCTTTCGGCACTCTGGGGCCAACGTCCTGACTTTC	CASSFRHSGANVLTF
once	15	TRBJ1-2	TRBD1	TRBV7-2	TGTGCCAGCAGCTTAGGGACAGGATCCATCTATGGCTACACCTTC	CASSLGTGSIYGYTF
.	13	TRBJ1-4	.	TRBV27	TGTGCCAGCAGTTATCTAAAGGGGGAAAAACTGTTTTTT	CASSYLKGEKLFF
.	12	TRBJ2-3	.	TRBV6-6	TGTGCCAGCACTATTGGGCCGGATACGCAGTATTTT	CASTIGPDTQYF
.	15	TRBJ1-2	.	TRBV4-3	TGCGCCAGCAGCCAAGATAGGGGGAACAAGGCTGGCTACACCTTC	CASSQDRGNKAGYTF
.	16	TRBJ2-1	.	TRBV6-1	TGTGCCAGCAGTGGTAGGCGGGGCAGCTCCTACAATGAGCAGTTCTTC	CASSGRRGSSYNEQFF
.	14	TRBJ2-5	TRBD1	TRBV19	TGTGCCAGTACCGACAGGGGGCTAACGGAGACCCAGTACTTC	CASTDRGLTETQYF
few	13	TRBJ2-1	.	TRBV4-2	TGTGCCAGCAGCCCATTCCCGGGGGATAGGAAGTTCTTC	CASSPFPGDRKFF
.	13	TRBJ1-2	TRBD1	TRBV5-1	TGCGCCAGCAGCACCCGGACAGGGGGCGGCTACACCTTC	CASSTRTGGGYTF
.	15	TRBJ2-1	TRBD2	TRBV4-1	TGCGCCAGCAGTCCTAGCGGGAGGTCCTACAATGAGCAGTTCTTC	CASSPSGRSYNEQFF
.	16	TRBJ2-7	.	TRBV15	TGTGCCACCAGCAGAGATAATGGGGTTCGCTCCTACGAGCAGTACTTC	CATSRDNGVRSYEQYF
.	14	TRBJ2-7	.	TRBV9	TGTGCCAGCAGCGTAGATGCGGGCCTCCGTAAGCAGTACTTC	CASSVDAGLRKQYF
.	16	TRBJ2-1	.	TRBV2	TGTGCCAGCAGTCCTTCCCCGGGGGTTTCCTACAATGAGCAGTTCTTC	CASSPSPGVSYNEQFF
.	16	TRBJ2-1	.	TRBV5-5	TGTGCCAGCAGCTTGCTGGCGGAAACTACAAACAATGAGCAGTTCTTC	CASSLLAETTNNEQFF
.	15	TRBJ2-7	TRBD2	TRBV5-1	TGCGCCAGCAGCTTGGGGACTAGCGGGCGTTACGAGCAGTACTTC	CASSLGTSGRYEQYF
.	14	TRBJ1-3	.	TRBV27	TGTGCCAGCAGCAACAGGGCCCCTGGAAACACCATATATTTT	CASSNRAPGNTIYF
.	13	TRBJ2-7	TRBD1	TRBV7-2	TGTGCCAGCAGCTTCGGACAGGGGTACGAGCAGTACTTC	CASSFGQGYEQYF
.	14	TRBJ1-3	.	TRBV6-5	TGTGCCAGCAGTTACGATGACTCTGGAAACACCATATATTTT	CASSYDDSGNTIYF
few	13	TRBJ2-3	.	TRBV7-6	TGTGCCAGCAGCTTAGTACCCGCAGATACGCAGTATTTT	CASSLVPADTQYF